This T cell receptor (delta chain) appears in the sequencing data of a study of γδ T cells in repeated Plasmodium falciparum infection. In the study overall: Age- and gender-matched Australian children served as comparison for malaria-exposed Malian children.

Study results and limitations: Vdelta2-negative gammadelta repertoires appeared less diverse and less shared in Malian than Australian children.

Bulk repertoires came from Vgamma9/Vdelta2+ or Vdelta2-negative gammadelta T cells flow-sorted from PBMC. TCRdb reanalysed the multiplex PCR reads with CATT. This sample has tens of thousands of delta-chain clones, with 0.8% to 1% found just once. On this clone: The antigen is undetermined. The protein given by TCRdb reflects a much larger clone and differs at residue 13 from this DNA's translation, likely from a read error; the protein shown is the DNA's translation.

The CDR3 extends over 22 amino acids. CDR1 TSWWSYY and CDR2 QGS come from the germline V gene. V was clipped by 3 bases and J by 1 base, with 33 bases between them. The origin of this receptor is a pool of human donors (malaria-infected and uninfected, not separated). The chain has TRDV1 and TRDJ1, with D maybe TRDD2 (5 bases). Here the J gene came from matching the DNA to germline, since TCRdb omits it. The sample consisted of gamma-delta T cells from blood. The DNA of the CDR3 is TGTGCTCTTGGGGACTACCACCGCCCTACGTACGATTTGACGGGCGCCACCGATAAACTCATCTTT. It yields the protein CALGDYHRPTYDLTGATDKLIF.